The present T cell receptor (beta chain) was sequenced within a study of T cell responses to AZD1222 COVID-19 vaccine. Study results and limitations: Clonal diversity may have been underestimated in mostly white British donors.

Comments on this clone: Its antigen remains unidentified.

Between the trimmed V and J ends, which lost 0 bases and 5 bases, there was a span of 12 bases. This CDR3 spans 14 amino acids. Germline-derived CDR1 and CDR2 are SGHRS and YFSETQ. Sequenced by immunoSEQ multiplex PCR; TCRdb stores in-frame clones only, minus some. This sample has under 130,000 clones, with 88% found just once. The chain couples TRBV5-1 to TRBJ2-7; D gene ambiguous. Sequenced material: peripheral blood, taken on day 0 of AZD1222 vaccination. The clonotype originates from an adult in good health. The CDR3 DNA follows: TGCGCCAGCAGCTTGGCCGTGCAGGTGGACGAGCAGTACTTC. Residues: CASSLAVQVDEQYF.